The clone carrying this T cell receptor beta chain has at least ten counts. What it recognizes is unknown. RNA transcripts provided the source from which TCR beta CDR3 regions were amplified. With the HTBI primer set, the TCR CDR3 went through a first round of RT-PCR. TCRdb re-called the multiplex PCR reads with MiXCR, one entry per CDR3 protein. The sample has 250,000 to 300,000 distinct CDR3 sequences, 15% to 20% seen once. This sample was taken from a study of T cells in Graves' hyperthyroidism and ophthalmopathy. General observations from the study: Peripheral blood also featured most of the thyroid clonotypes expanded above 0.001.

This CDR3 is built from 14 residues. Trimming cost V 2 bases and J 1 base; bases outside gene matches: 3. Germline CDR1 and CDR2: GTSNPN and SVGIG (reference sequence). What was sequenced was blood. This chain connects TRBV30 to TRBJ2-7; 9 nucleotides align to TRBD2. This TCR was recovered from a man aged 50 to 59 with Graves' ophthalmopathy. The CDR3 sequence: CAWSRLAGSYEQYF. As DNA, the CDR3 is TGTGCCTGGAGTCGGCTAGCGGGGTCCTACGAGCAGTACTTC. Full variable domain (missing parts from reference TRBV30 and TRBJ2-7): SQTIHQWPATLVQPVGSPLSLECTVEGTSNPNLYWYRQAAGRGLQLLFYSVGIGQISSEVPQNLSASRPQDRQFILSSKKLLLSDSGFYLCAWSRLAGSYEQYFGPGTRLTVT.